This T cell receptor (beta chain) was recorded in a study of blood T cell repertoires in COVID-19. The length of the CDR3 is 16 residues. Method: immunoSEQ multiplex PCR; TCRdb's copy keeps in-frame clones and lacks some. Counted here are some 240,000 clones, 80% to 90% occurring once; the ten biggest clones make up around 3.9%. Sequencing input: PBMCs or T cells enriched from blood (not recorded which). The V gene is TRBV21-1, the J gene TRBJ2-5; TRBD1 is the table's D call and was not checked against the DNA. TRBV21-1 constitutes a pseudogene. The TCR sequence derives from a man aged 30 to 45 with acute COVID-19. This chain's CDR3 is CASSKGWADRLHTQYF. The DNA for the CDR3 is TGTGCCAGCAGCAAAGGTTGGGCGGACAGACTACATACCCAGTACTTC.